What follows are 5 T cell receptor beta chains derived from one specimen sequenced in a study of a mutant IDH1 vaccine in newly diagnosed glioma. Clones were sequenced by immunoSEQ multiplex PCR, and TCRdb holds only the in-frame ones, with some missing. Among tens of thousands of clones listed, approximately 86% were seen once. Antigens for these TCRs are unknown. Time point defined: week 5, during vaccination. Doses consisted of 300 ug of mutant IDH1 20-mer peptide each, paired with topical imiquimod. This specimen was PBMCs, taken from a glioma patient whose treatment included an IDH1 peptide vaccine. The receptors derive from a young woman with glioma. Some clones in this sample may be carry-over from other donors' samples.

The genes are TRBV4-3 and TRBJ1-1, with D possibly being TRBD1 (5 bases). V shed 4 bases and J shed 5 bases, with 14 bases lying between them. The CDR3 contains 14 residues. The germline CDR1 and CDR2 sequences are LGHNA and YSLEER. The CDR3 sequence is CASSRGRWGTEAFF. CDR3 nucleotide sequence: TGCGCCAGCAGCCGGGGACGTTGGGGAACTGAAGCTTTCTTT.

Worth noting for this clone: The sample carries other DNA sequences with the same CDR3. This chain joins TRBV18 and TRBJ1-1; D ambiguous. This CDR3 contains 13 residues. CDR1 is KGHSH and CDR2 is LQKENI in the germline V gene. Trimming shortened V by 2 bases and J by 1 base, and 5 bases separated the two germline ends. The CDR3, as DNA: TGTGCCAGCTCACCAGTCCCGAACACTGAAGCTTTCTTT. It is translated as CASSPVPNTEAFF.

This clone was counted between two and nine times. V usage is TRBV9 and J usage is TRBJ1-1; no clear D gene. From germline, CDR1 is SGDLS and CDR2 YYNGEE. CDR3 length equals 13 residues. V gave up 0 bases and J gave up 5 bases, with 8 bases separating them. In DNA form, the CDR3 reads TGTGCCAGCAGCGTAGGGGGTGAAACTGAAGCTTTCTTT. It specifies CASSVGGETEAFF.

This clone was seen a handful of times. The chain combines TRBV6-5 with TRBJ1-5; D perhaps matches TRBD1 (5 bases). The CDR3 sequence is 15 residues long. Germline V lookup: CDR1 MNHEY, CDR2 SVGAGI. V was trimmed by 6 bases and J by 1 base, leaving 13 bases between them. DNA of the CDR3: TGTGCCAGCAGCACGGGGTGGGGGAGCAATCAGCCCCAGCATTTT. Encoded protein: CASSTGWGSNQPQHF.

This clone has only a few counts. J is TRBJ1-5 and V is TRBV19; TRBD1 might be the D (6 bases). V was trimmed by 2 bases and J by 2 bases, leaving 10 bases between them. The CDR3 loop spans 15 amino acids. CDR1 and CDR2 (germline): LNHDA, SQIVND (reference sequence). DNA for the CDR3: TGTGCCAGTAGTATAACAGGGTTGGGCAATCAGCCCCAGCATTTT. Its translation: CASSITGLGNQPQHF.